This TCR beta chain was identified in a study of PD-1 blockade in classical Hodgkin lymphoma. Broader study findings: Complete responders' diversity at baseline resembled that of newly diagnosed patients.

Remarks on this clone: Its cognate antigen is unknown.

The method was immunoSEQ multiplex PCR; TCRdb's version includes in-frame clones alone and lacks a portion of them. The repertoire holds around 50,000 clones, with approximately 72% as singletons. The V gene lost 3 bases and the J gene lost 1 base, with 3 bases spanning the gap. Germline CDR1 is MDHEN and CDR2 is SYDVKM. The CDR3 has 13 residues. Regarding time point: cycle 4 day 1 (C4D1), after less than 7 weeks of nivolumab. All patients relapsed after autologous stem cell transplantation, and brentuximab vedotin exposure varied. Responses achieved at best were complete response, partial response or progressive disease.

This clonotype was obtained from a human donor with classical Hodgkin lymphoma. Sample: peripheral blood mononuclear cells (PBMCs), taken before the fourth cycle of nivolumab. The rearrangement uses TRBV28 and TRBJ2-2; unclear D gene. The CDR3 DNA reads as TGTGCCAGCAGTTTTATGAACACCGGGGAGCTGTTTTTT. Translation gives CASSFMNTGELFF.